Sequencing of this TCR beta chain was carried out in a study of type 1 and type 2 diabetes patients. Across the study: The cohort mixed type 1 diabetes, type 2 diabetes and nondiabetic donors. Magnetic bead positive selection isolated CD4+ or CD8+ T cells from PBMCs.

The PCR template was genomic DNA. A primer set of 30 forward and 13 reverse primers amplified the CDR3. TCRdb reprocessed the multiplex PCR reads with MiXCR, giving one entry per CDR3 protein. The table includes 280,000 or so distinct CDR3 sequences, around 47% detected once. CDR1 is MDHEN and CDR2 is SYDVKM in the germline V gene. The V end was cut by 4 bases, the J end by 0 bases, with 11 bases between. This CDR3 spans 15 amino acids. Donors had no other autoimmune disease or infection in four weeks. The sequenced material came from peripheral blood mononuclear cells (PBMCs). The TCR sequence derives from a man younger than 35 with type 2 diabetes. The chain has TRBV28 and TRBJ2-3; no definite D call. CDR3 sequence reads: CASSSSTTSTDTQYF. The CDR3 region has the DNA TGTGCCAGCAGTTCCTCTACGACTAGCACAGATACGCAGTATTTT.